This record concerns one T cell receptor (beta chain) sequence. The CDR3 is made up of 18 amino acids. V was pared by 3 bases and J by 6 bases, with 13 bases of the junction left unmatched. Per the germline V gene, CDR1 is SGHTA and CDR2 is FQGNSA. These data are taken from a study of blood T cell repertoires in COVID-19. As handled by the study authors: Using reference gene primer amplification, nucleated cell counts were estimated. Sequencing used immunoSEQ multiplex PCR; TCRdb keeps in-frame clones, though not all of them. The V and J calls and clone size were taken over from that table, and D and trimming were inferred from the DNA. The sample has more than 250,000 clones, around 86% seen once.

The chain has TRBV7-2 and TRBJ2-3; 12 positions match TRBD2. The clonotype originates from a woman in her twenties or thirties who had recovered from COVID-19. Sequences were obtained from peripheral blood. The CDR3: CASSFETSSGRGWDTQYF. In nucleotides, the CDR3 is TGTGCCAGCAGCTTCGAGACCTCTAGCGGGAGGGGGTGGGATACGCAGTATTTT.